The T cell receptor beta chain under discussion was sequenced for a study of shared clonotypes between healthy human individuals. Unsorted PBMC DNA went through sequencing on ten immunoSEQ deep assay plates. Clones were sequenced by immunoSEQ multiplex PCR, and TCRdb holds only the in-frame ones, with some missing. The profile shows 400,000 to 550,000 clones, 79% of them singletons. Trimming left V 4 bases short and J 6 bases short, with 15 bases between. The germline V gene has CDR1 GTSNPN and CDR2 SVGIG (reference sequence). This CDR3 is 14 amino acids long. Overall study results and limits: Apart from blood, nothing was sampled; tissue repertoires likely differ.

Healthy and HIV-negative, the adult donors had no recent acute infections or vaccinations. About this clone itself: Its specificity is unknown.

The chain couples TRBV30 to TRBJ2-2, with D possibly matching TRBD2 (6 bases). Sequenced input: PBMCs. This receptor was taken from a woman aged 35 to 49 in good health. Some clones in this sample may be carry-over from other donors' samples. CDR3: CAWTGTFVPGELFF. Written as DNA, the CDR3 is TGTGCCTGGACCGGGACTTTTGTTCCCGGGGAGCTGTTTTTT.